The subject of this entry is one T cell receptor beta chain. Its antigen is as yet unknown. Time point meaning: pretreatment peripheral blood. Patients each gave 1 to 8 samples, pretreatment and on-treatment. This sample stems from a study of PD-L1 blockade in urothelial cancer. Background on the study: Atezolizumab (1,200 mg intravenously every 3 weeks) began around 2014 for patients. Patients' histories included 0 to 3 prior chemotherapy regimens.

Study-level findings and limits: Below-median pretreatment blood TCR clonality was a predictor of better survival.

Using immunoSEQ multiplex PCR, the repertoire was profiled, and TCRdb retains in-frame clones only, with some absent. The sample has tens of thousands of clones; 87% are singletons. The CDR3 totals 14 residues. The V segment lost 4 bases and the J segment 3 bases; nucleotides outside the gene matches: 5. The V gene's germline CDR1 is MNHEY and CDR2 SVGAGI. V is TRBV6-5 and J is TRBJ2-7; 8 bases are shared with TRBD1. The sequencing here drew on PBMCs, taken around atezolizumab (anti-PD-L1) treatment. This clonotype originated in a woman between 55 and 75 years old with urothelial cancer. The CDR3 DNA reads TGTGCCAGCAGTTTAAACAGGGGGATCTACGAGCAGTACTTC. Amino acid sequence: CASSLNRGIYEQYF.